These 9 T cell receptor beta chains were all obtained from the same sample, sequenced in a study of technical replicates of blood from a few donors. The protocol was immunoSEQ multiplex PCR, while the TCRdb copy is restricted to in-frame clones and leaves out a portion. The repertoire includes tens of thousands of clones, around 94% of them detected once, and roughly 0.26% sits in the top ten. Sequenced sample: T cells isolated from PBMCs. Receptors were obtained from a human donor in good health.

This rearrangement joins TRBV4-1 to TRBJ1-1, with TRBD1 matching over 7 bases. Germline V gene sequence: CDR1 MGHRA, CDR2 YSYEKL. Trimming removed 4 bases from V and 1 base from J; junction bases left unmatched: 6. The CDR3 runs 15 residues. For the CDR3, the DNA is TGCGCCAGCAGCCGGCGGGACAGCGGGAACACTGAAGCTTTCTTT. This encodes CASSRRDSGNTEAFF.

The chain recombines TRBV9 with TRBJ1-5, with TRBD1 as a possible D gene (6 bases). The CDR3 loop spans 14 amino acids. Germline V gene lookup returns CDR1 SGDLS and CDR2 YYNGEE. V lost 0 bases to trimming and J lost 8 bases, with 12 bases between them. The CDR3 DNA reads TGTGCCAGCAGCGTAGATCCACAGGGTAAGCCCCAGCATTTT. It yields the protein CASSVDPQGKPQHF.

V is TRBV19 and J is TRBJ1-2, with unresolved D. The V and J ends lost 1 base and 5 bases respectively, with 8 bases between them. The CDR3 consists of 13 residues. Germline loops: CDR1 LNHDA, CDR2 SQIVND (reference sequence). The chain's CDR3 is CASSIARVYGYTF. The CDR3 bases are TGTGCCAGTAGTATAGCGAGGGTTTATGGCTACACCTTC.

CDR3 DNA: TGTGCCATCAGTGACACAGGGATGAACACTGAAGCTTTCTTT. Protein product: CAISDTGMNTEAFF. The rearrangement joins TRBV10-3 to TRBJ1-1, with D possibly being TRBD1 (6 bases). The CDR3 contains 14 residues. Germline values: CDR1 ENHRY, CDR2 SYGVKD. V was trimmed by 3 bases and J by 0 bases, leaving 8 bases between them.

The chain links TRBV7-2 to TRBJ2-7; no clear D gene. The germline V gene has CDR1 SGHTA and CDR2 FQGNSA. The CDR3 length is 15 residues. The ends were cut back, 6 bases at V and 0 bases at J, with 15 bases in the middle. CDR3 sequence: CASSQTAVSSYEQYF. As DNA, the CDR3 is TGTGCCAGCAGTCAAACAGCTGTCAGCTCCTACGAGCAGTACTTC.

The CDR3 is CASTHSGRADEQFF. CDR3 bases: TGTGCCAGCACGCACAGCGGGAGGGCCGATGAGCAGTTCTTC. The J gene is TRBJ2-1, the V gene TRBV6-1, with 10 bases lining up with TRBD2. Germline loops: CDR1 MNHNS, CDR2 SASEGT. The CDR3 is 14 amino acids. The trim removed 7 bases at V and 8 bases at J, leaving 8 bases unmatched.

The genes are TRBV27 and TRBJ2-1; D is unresolved. Germline CDR1 and CDR2: MNHEY and SMNVEV (reference sequence). The CDR3 has 16 amino acids. Trimming took off 6 bases at V and 2 bases at J, with 17 bases between the two ends. For the CDR3, the DNA is TGTGCCAGCAGCCAAACGACTTACTCTCCCTACAATGAGCAGTTCTTC. It translates to CASSQTTYSPYNEQFF.

The chain uses TRBV2 and TRBJ1-1; TRBD1 aligns across 10 bases. The V gene end was trimmed by 5 bases and the J gene end by 6 bases; junction bases not matched to a gene: 9. The V gene's germline CDR1 is SNHLY and CDR2 FYNNEI. The CDR3 has 15 amino acids. The CDR3 DNA sequence: TGTGCCAGCAGTCCCGGGACAGGGGTTTCTCCTGAAGCTTTCTTT. Translation: CASSPGTGVSPEAFF.

The genes are TRBV10-3 and TRBJ1-2, with TRBD1 matching 7 bases. The CDR3 extends over 14 amino acids. J was trimmed by 6 bases and V by 2 bases; bases with no gene match: 6. Germline loops: CDR1 ENHRY, CDR2 SYGVKD. In DNA form, the CDR3 reads TGTGCCATCAGTGAGGAAGACAGGGCGGATGGCTACACCTTC. Amino acids: CAISEEDRADGYTF.